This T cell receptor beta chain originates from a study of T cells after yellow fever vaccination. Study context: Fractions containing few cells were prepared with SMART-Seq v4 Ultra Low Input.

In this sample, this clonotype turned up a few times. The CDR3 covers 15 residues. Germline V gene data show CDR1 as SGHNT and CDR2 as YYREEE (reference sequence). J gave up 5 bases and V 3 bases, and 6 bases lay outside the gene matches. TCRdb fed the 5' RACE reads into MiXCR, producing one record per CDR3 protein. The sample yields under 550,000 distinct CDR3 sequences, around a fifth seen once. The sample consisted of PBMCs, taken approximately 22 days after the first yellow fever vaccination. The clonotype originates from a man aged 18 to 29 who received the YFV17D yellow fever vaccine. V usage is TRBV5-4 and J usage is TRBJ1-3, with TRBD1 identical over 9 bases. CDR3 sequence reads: CASSSKQGARNTIYF. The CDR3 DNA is TGTGCCAGCAGCTCGAAACAGGGGGCGAGAAACACCATATATTTT.